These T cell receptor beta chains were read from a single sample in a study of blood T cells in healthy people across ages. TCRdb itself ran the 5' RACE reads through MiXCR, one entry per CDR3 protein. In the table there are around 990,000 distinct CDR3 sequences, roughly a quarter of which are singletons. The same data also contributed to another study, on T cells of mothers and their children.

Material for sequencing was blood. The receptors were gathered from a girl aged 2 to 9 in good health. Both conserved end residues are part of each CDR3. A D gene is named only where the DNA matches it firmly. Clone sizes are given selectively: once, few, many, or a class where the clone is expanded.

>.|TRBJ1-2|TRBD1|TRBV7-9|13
CASSIRGDYGHTF
TGTGCCAGCAGCATCAGGGGGGACTATGGCCACACCTTC
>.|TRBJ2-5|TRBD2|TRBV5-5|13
CASSLEGVREQYF
TGTGCCAGCAGCTTGGAAGGGGTGCGGGAGCAGTACTTC
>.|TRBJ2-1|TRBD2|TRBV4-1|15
CASSILAGAYNEQFF
TGCGCCAGCAGCATACTAGCGGGAGCCTACAATGAGCAGTTCTTC
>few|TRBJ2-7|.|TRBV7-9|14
CASSSLETKGKEYF
TGTGCCAGCAGCTCCTTGGAGACGAAGGGGAAAGAGTACTTC
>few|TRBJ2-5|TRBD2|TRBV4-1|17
CASSQNPELAVQETQYF
TGCGCCAGCAGCCAAAACCCGGAACTAGCGGTCCAAGAGACCCAGTACTTC
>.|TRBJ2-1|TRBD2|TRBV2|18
CASRGVKLAGGPYNEQFF
TGTGCCAGCAGGGGGGTTAAACTAGCGGGGGGTCCCTACAATGAGCAGTTCTTC
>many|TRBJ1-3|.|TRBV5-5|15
CASSLVGSAGNTIYF
TGTGCCAGCAGCTTGGTTGGGTCAGCTGGAAACACCATATATTTT
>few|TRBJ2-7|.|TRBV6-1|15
CASSESTAWFNEQYF
TGTGCCAGCAGTGAATCAACAGCTTGGTTTAACGAGCAGTACTTC
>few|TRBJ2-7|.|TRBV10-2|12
CASSELTDEQYF
TGCGCCAGCAGTGAGTTAACGGACGAGCAGTACTTC
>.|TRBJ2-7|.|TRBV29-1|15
CSVGKGRGVNYEQYF
TGCAGCGTTGGTAAAGGGAGGGGGGTGAACTACGAGCAGTACTTC
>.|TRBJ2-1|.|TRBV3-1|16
CASSQVDGSPYNEQFF
TGTGCCAGCAGCCAAGTGGACGGTAGCCCTTACAATGAGCAGTTCTTC
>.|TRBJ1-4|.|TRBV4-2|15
CASSHRRGVDEKLFF
TGTGCCAGCAGCCACCGGCGGGGGGTTGACGAAAAACTGTTTTTT
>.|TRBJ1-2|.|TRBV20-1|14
CSALGSTDFYGYTF
TGCAGTGCTTTAGGCTCGACAGACTTCTATGGCTACACCTTC
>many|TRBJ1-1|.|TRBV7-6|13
CASSLDRDTEAFF
TGTGCCAGCAGCTTAGATAGGGACACTGAAGCTTTCTTT
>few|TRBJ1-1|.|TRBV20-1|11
CSDSRASEAFF
TGCAGCGACTCCAGGGCCTCTGAAGCTTTCTTT
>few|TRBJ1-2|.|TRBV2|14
CASSETESAYGYTF
TGTGCCAGCAGCGAGACGGAATCGGCCTATGGCTACACCTTC
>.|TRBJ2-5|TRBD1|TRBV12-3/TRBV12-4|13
CASSPNPGQPQYF
TGTGCCAGCAGTCCCAACCCGGGACAGCCCCAGTACTTC
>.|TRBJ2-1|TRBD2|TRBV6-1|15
CASSELAGGTNEQFF
TGTGCCAGCAGTGAACTAGCGGGGGGGACCAATGAGCAGTTCTTC
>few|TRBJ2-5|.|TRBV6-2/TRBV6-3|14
CASSYRTLQETQYF
TGTGCCAGCAGTTACAGAACCCTCCAAGAGACCCAGTACTTC
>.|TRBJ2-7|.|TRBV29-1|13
CSVEGGRTYEQYF
TGCAGCGTTGAAGGAGGCAGAACCTACGAGCAGTACTTC
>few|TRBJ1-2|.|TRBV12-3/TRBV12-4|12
CASSPNRNGYTF
TGTGCCAGCAGTCCTAACAGAAATGGCTACACCTTC
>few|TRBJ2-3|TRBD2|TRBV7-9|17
CASSLREGLAVFHTQYF
TGTGCCAGCAGCTTACGAGAGGGACTAGCGGTATTCCATACGCAGTATTTT
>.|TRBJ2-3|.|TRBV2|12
CASSQLVDTQYF
TGTGCCAGCAGCCAACTAGTTGATACGCAGTATTTT
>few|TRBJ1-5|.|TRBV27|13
CASSGGVSQPQHF
TGTGCCAGCAGTGGAGGGGTCAGTCAGCCCCAGCATTTT
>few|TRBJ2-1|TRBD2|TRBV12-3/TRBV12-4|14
CASSLALEGGEQFF
TGTGCCAGCAGTTTAGCGCTTGAGGGAGGGGAGCAGTTCTTC
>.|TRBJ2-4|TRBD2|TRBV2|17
CASSEALLSGEGNIQYF
TGTGCCAGCAGTGAAGCGCTTCTATCGGGGGAGGGAAACATTCAGTACTTC
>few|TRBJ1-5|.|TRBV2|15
CASLFDWNSNQPQHF
TGTGCCAGCCTTTTTGACTGGAATAGCAATCAGCCCCAGCATTTT
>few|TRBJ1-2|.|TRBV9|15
CASSGSRKENYGYTF
TGTGCCAGCAGCGGAAGTAGGAAAGAGAACTATGGCTACACCTTC
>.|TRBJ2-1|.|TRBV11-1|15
CASSLPRQSGNEQFF
TGTGCCAGCAGCTTACCGAGGCAGTCCGGCAATGAGCAGTTCTTC
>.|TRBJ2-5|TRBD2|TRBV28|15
CASSLEQRGVETQYF
TGTGCCAGCAGTTTGGAACAGCGGGGGGTCGAGACCCAGTACTTC
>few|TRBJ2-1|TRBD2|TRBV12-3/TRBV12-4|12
CASGTSGREQFF
TGTGCCAGCGGGACTAGCGGACGGGAGCAGTTCTTC
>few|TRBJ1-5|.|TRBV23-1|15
CASRLNGRGNQPQHF
TGCGCCAGCAGACTAAACGGGAGGGGCAATCAGCCCCAGCATTTT
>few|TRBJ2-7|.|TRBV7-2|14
CASSLDGRNDEQYF
TGTGCCAGCAGCTTAGACGGGAGAAACGACGAGCAGTACTTC
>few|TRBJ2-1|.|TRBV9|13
CASSVRGGREQFF
TGTGCCAGCAGCGTAAGGGGCGGGCGCGAGCAGTTCTTC
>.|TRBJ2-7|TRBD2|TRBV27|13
CASRLAGENEQYF
TGTGCCAGCAGACTAGCGGGAGAGAACGAGCAGTACTTC
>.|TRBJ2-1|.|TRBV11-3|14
CASSGRGDKNEQFF
TGTGCCAGCAGTGGGCGGGGTGACAAAAATGAGCAGTTCTTC
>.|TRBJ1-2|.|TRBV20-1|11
CSATHDYGYTF
TGCAGTGCTACCCATGACTATGGCTACACCTTC
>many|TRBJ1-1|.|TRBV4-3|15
CASSQDGLANTEAFF
TGCGCCAGCAGCCAAGACGGACTCGCAAACACTGAAGCTTTCTTT
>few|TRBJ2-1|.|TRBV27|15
CASSSALGAHNEQFF
TGTGCCAGCAGTTCGGCACTAGGGGCCCACAATGAGCAGTTCTTC
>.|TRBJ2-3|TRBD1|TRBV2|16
CASVRTGDRATDTQYF
TGTGCCAGCGTTAGGACAGGGGACCGGGCCACAGATACGCAGTATTTT
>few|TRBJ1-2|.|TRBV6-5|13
CASSYDKLYGYTF
TGTGCCAGCAGTTACGACAAACTCTATGGCTACACCTTC